This section outlines one T cell receptor beta chain sequence together with its context. Its antigen is undetermined. Germline V gives CDR1 SNHLY, CDR2 FYNNEI. V was trimmed by 7 bases and J by 4 bases, leaving 7 bases between them. The CDR3 extends over 11 amino acids. Positive CCR7 selection of CD45RO-negative cells yielded the naive CD8 cells, and terminally differentiated effector memory CD45RA+ cells were excluded. Nashville, Tennessee was home to all donors, each a Caucasian adult. The data derive from a study of shared clonotypes between healthy human individuals. General study findings and limits: Shared across several donors were roughly 5.3% of the naive CD4 clonotypes. Estimated richness was generally greater in naive than memory subsets. Generation probabilities of non-shared clonotypes were lower (relative to those shared by all four donors).

The table came from immunoSEQ multiplex PCR; TCRdb's copy has only in-frame clones and leaves some out. Seen here are 700,000 to 950,000 clones, around 96% observed once, and the top ten hold about 0.22%. The material sequenced was naive CD8+ T cells sorted from blood. This TCR came from a man younger than 40 in good health. The rearrangement joins TRBV2 to TRBJ1-1; D gene uncertain. CDR3 sequence reads: CASNAGTEAFF. DNA for the CDR3: TGTGCCAGCAATGCCGGCACTGAAGCTTTCTTT.